Presented here are 16 T cell receptor beta chains from one specimen sequenced in a study of shared clonotypes between healthy human individuals. Only CD45RO-negative cells positively selected for CCR7 counted as naive CD8 cells, so terminally differentiated effector memory CD45RA+ cells were excluded. Sequencing used immunoSEQ multiplex PCR; TCRdb keeps in-frame clones, though not all of them. The sample yields roughly 2.1 million clones, 85% to 95% seen once. Sequencing used naive CD8+ T cells from PBMCs. These receptors all come from a man between 18 and 35 years old in good health. Some clones in this sample may be carry-over from other donors' samples.

The chain uses TRBV28 and TRBJ2-7; TRBD2 might be the D (6 bases). This CDR3 comprises 16 residues. Germline V CDR1 and CDR2: MDHEN, SYDVKM. V dropped 2 bases and J dropped 2 bases, with 16 bases sitting between them. DNA of the CDR3: TGTGCCAGCAGTTTAAGGGCAGCGGGCTTTACCTACGAGCAGTACTTC. Amino acids: CASSLRAAGFTYEQYF.

This chain links TRBV6-5 with TRBJ2-1; unclear D gene. Trimming cost V 2 bases and J 6 bases, with 8 bases left between them. This CDR3 is 13 amino acids long. CDR1 is MNHEY, CDR2 SVGAGI, per germline. CDR3: CASSYGPGNEQFF. The CDR3 nucleotides are TGTGCCAGCAGTTACGGGCCAGGCAATGAGCAGTTCTTC.

The chain has TRBV15 and TRBJ2-7; D ambiguous. Trimming pared 0 bases from V and 3 bases from J, leaving 12 bases between. CDR3 length: 15 residues. The germline V gene encodes CDR1 LNHNV and CDR2 YYDKDF (reference sequence). This chain's CDR3 is CATSRDGQVLYEQYF. In DNA, the CDR3 is TGTGCCACCAGCAGAGATGGGCAGGTCCTCTACGAGCAGTACTTC.

This clone was found a few times. Other DNA variants within this sample encode the same CDR3. V and J are TRBV5-1 and TRBJ2-7; D unclear. The germline V gene encodes CDR1 SGHRS and CDR2 YFSETQ. The CDR3 contains 11 residues. V was pared by 0 bases and J by 6 bases, with 4 bases between. The CDR3 sequence: CASSLGAEQYF. The CDR3 DNA reads as TGCGCCAGCAGCTTGGGGGCCGAGCAGTACTTC.

The table lists this clone with a count of one. The J gene is TRBJ1-2, the V gene TRBV27, with 7 positions matching TRBD1. In germline, CDR1 is MNHEY, CDR2 SMNVEV (reference sequence). There are 16 residues in the CDR3. V trimming: 5 bases; J trimming: 5 bases; junction bases outside the gene matches: 14. The CDR3 protein is CASSIARGGGVYGYTF. CDR3 nucleotide sequence: TGTGCCAGCAGTATCGCAAGGGGAGGGGGCGTATATGGCTACACCTTC.

V gene TRBV6-4 combines with J gene TRBJ2-7; D not certain. In germline, CDR1 is MRHNA, CDR2 SNTAGT. The CDR3 loop spans 13 amino acids. The V and J ends lost 6 bases and 1 base respectively, with 10 bases between them. CDR3 in amino acids: CASRLRNSYEQYF. DNA of the CDR3: TGTGCCAGCAGGCTCCGGAATTCCTACGAGCAGTACTTC.

Concerning this clone: Distinct nucleotide sequences in the sample also encode this CDR3. The chain recombines TRBV27 with TRBJ1-2, with 11 bases lining up with TRBD1. The germline V gene has CDR1 MNHEY and CDR2 SMNVEV (reference sequence). The CDR3 spans 15 residues. With V trimmed by 4 bases and J by 3 bases, 4 bases remained unmatched. The CDR3 here is CASSSPGQGDYGYTF. The DNA of the CDR3 is TGTGCCAGCAGTTCTCCGGGACAGGGGGACTATGGCTACACCTTC.

The chain uses TRBV25-1 and TRBJ2-1; 11 bases are a match to TRBD2. CDR3 length: 17 residues. V dropped 1 base and J dropped 5; count of bases not matched to a gene: 7. Per the germline V gene, CDR1 is MGHDK and CDR2 is SYGVNS. As DNA, the CDR3 is TGTGCCAGCAGTGAATTAGCGGGAGGGCCGTGGAACAATGAGCAGTTCTTC. Translating gives CASSELAGGPWNNEQFF.

As regards this clone: The same CDR3 also results from other DNA sequences found in this sample. The rearrangement joins TRBV4-1 to TRBJ2-7; the D is unclear. Per germline, CDR1 MGHRA and CDR2 YSYEKL. Deletions cut 1 base from V and 1 base from J, with 5 bases between. The CDR3 length is 13 residues. The CDR3 sequence is CASSQVGSYEQYF. The CDR3 nucleotides read TGCGCCAGCAGCCAAGTCGGTTCCTACGAGCAGTACTTC.

Points on this clone: The sample contains more than one DNA sequence encoding this CDR3. This chain connects TRBV27 to TRBJ2-1; 11 bases line up with TRBD2. J was trimmed by 4 bases and V by 5 bases; bases with no gene match: 4. The length of the CDR3 is 15 residues. Per the germline V gene, CDR1 is MNHEY and CDR2 is SMNVEV (reference sequence). The CDR3 protein is CASSGGLAVYNEQFF. In nucleotides, the CDR3 is TGTGCCAGCAGTGGGGGACTAGCGGTTTACAATGAGCAGTTCTTC.

The rearrangement uses TRBV6-4 and TRBJ1-5; D is perhaps TRBD1 (5 bases). From germline, CDR1 is MRHNA and CDR2 SNTAGT. This CDR3 has 14 amino acids. V was clipped by 9 bases and J by 0 bases, with 12 bases between them. The CDR3 reads CASPGEVSNQPQHF. Written as DNA, the CDR3 is TGTGCCAGTCCGGGGGAGGTTAGCAATCAGCCCCAGCATTTT.

The rearrangement uses TRBV6-5 and TRBJ2-5; D could derive from TRBD1 or TRBD2 (6 bases each). CDR1 is MNHEY, CDR2 SVGAGI, per germline. The CDR3 has 14 amino acids. V shed 6 bases and J shed 5 bases, with 16 bases lying between them. The CDR3 loop reads CASSPVGGRETQYF. CDR3 nucleotides: TGTGCCAGCAGCCCTGTGGGGGGCAGGGAGACCCAGTACTTC.

The gene calls are TRBV19 and TRBJ2-5, with D maybe TRBD2 (5 bases). The CDR3 is made up of 13 amino acids. V lost 9 bases, J lost 2 bases, and 13 bases lay in between. CDR1 LNHDA and CDR2 SQIVND come from the germline V gene (reference sequence). CDR3 sequence (DNA): TGTGCCAGCAAGGACTGGGAACAAGAGACCCAGTACTTC. This gives the protein CASKDWEQETQYF.

As regards this clone: Other DNA sequences of this sample code for an identical CDR3. The J gene is TRBJ2-2, the V gene TRBV9, with D unresolved. Germline V gene lookup returns CDR1 SGDLS and CDR2 YYNGEE. CDR3 length equals 12 residues. V dropped 4 bases and J dropped 6 bases, with 7 bases sitting between them. CDR3 protein: CASSSLAGELFF. CDR3 DNA: TGTGCCAGCAGCTCTCTCGCCGGGGAGCTGTTTTTT. Using reference TRBV9 and TRBJ2-2 for the parts outside the CDR3, the full variable domain is DSGVTQTPKHLITATGQRVTLRCSPRSGDLSVYWYQQSLDQGLQFLIQYYNGEERAKGNILERFSAQQFPDLHSELNLSSLELGDSALYFCASSSLAGELFFGEGSRLTVL.

V gene TRBV4-1 combines with J gene TRBJ2-5, with D maybe TRBD2 (6 bases). Germline V lookup: CDR1 MGHRA, CDR2 YSYEKL. There are 14 residues in the CDR3. The V and J ends lost 5 bases and 2 bases respectively, with 12 bases between them. Here the CDR3 reads CASSSGLGQETQYF. The CDR3 DNA sequence: TGCGCCAGCAGCTCGGGACTCGGACAAGAGACCCAGTACTTC.

The chain is built from TRBV7-8 and TRBJ2-1; 8 nucleotides align to TRBD2. Unmatched junction bases numbered 5, after V lost 0 bases and J lost 7 bases. This CDR3 spans 15 amino acids. CDR1 and CDR2 (germline): SGHVS, FQNEAQ. CDR3 region: CASSLAGQRGNEQFF. The CDR3 DNA reads as TGTGCCAGCAGCTTAGCTGGACAGCGGGGGAATGAGCAGTTCTTC. The complete variable domain, with remaining parts taken from reference TRBV7-8 and TRBJ2-1, reads GAGVSQSPRYKVAKRGQDVALRCDPISGHVSLFWYQQALGQGPEFLTYFQNEAQLDKSGLPSDRFFAERPEGSVSTLKIQRTQQEDSAVYLCASSLAGQRGNEQFFGPGTRLTVL.